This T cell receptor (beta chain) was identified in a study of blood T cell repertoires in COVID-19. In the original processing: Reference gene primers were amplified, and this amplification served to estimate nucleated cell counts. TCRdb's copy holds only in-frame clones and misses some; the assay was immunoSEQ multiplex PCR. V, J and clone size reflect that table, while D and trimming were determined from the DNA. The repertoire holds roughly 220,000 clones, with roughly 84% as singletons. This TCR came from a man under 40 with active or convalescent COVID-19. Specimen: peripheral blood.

This CDR3 is CASSFGSSERGDTQYF. The CDR3 DNA sequence: TGTGCCAGCAGTTTTGGTTCTAGCGAACGGGGAGATACGCAGTATTTT. The rearrangement joins TRBV27 to TRBJ2-3; TRBD2 might be the D (6 bases). With 3 bases removed from V and 5 bases from J, the gap between germline ends came to 18 bases. Germline V gene lookup returns CDR1 MNHEY and CDR2 SMNVEV (reference sequence). The length of the CDR3 is 16 residues.